Presented here are 8 T cell receptor beta chains from one specimen sequenced in a study of early T cells in non-severe SARS-CoV-2 infection (dated by TCRdb to about 2021). The method behind the library was 5' RACE. TCRdb lists the instrument as NextSeq 500. TCRdb reanalyzed the raw reads on its own, using fastp at Q25 for trimming and MiXCR for clone calling, and kept in-frame beta chains. Rows matching on CDR3 protein sequence are summarized as one entry with the most common DNA and genes. The sample table lists around 60,000 distinct CDR3 sequences, approximately 11% of them with a count of one. The ten most abundant clones make up less than 3.5% of the sample. Sequencing used whole blood, obtained at baseline. The receptors here all came from an adult who was a healthcare worker with PCR-confirmed SARS-CoV-2 infection or an uninfected control (not recorded which).

This clonotype was counted at least ten times. The junction departs from germline at one end; a sequencing error may be responsible. J is TRBJ1-4 and V is TRBV12-3 or TRBV12-4; unclear D gene. The CDR3 has 11 residues. The CDR3 coding sequence is TGTGCCAGCAGGAATTATGAAAACCTGTTTTTT. Protein sequence: CASRNYENLFF.

About this clonotype: The junction differs from germline at one of its ends, possibly a read error. The gene calls are TRBV20-1 and TRBJ1-1; a weak D match, TRBD1 (6 bases). Germline V CDR1 and CDR2: DFQATT, SNEGSKA (reference sequence). The CDR3 covers 12 residues. CDR3 in amino acids: CSTRGGLPEAFF. Written as DNA, the CDR3 is TGCAGTACTAGAGGGGGTTTGCCTGAAGCTTTCTTT.

J is TRBJ2-1 and V is TRBV2; 7 nucleotides match TRBD1. Germline CDR1 and CDR2: SNHLY and FYNNEI. CDR3 length: 14 amino acids. The trim removed 7 bases at V and 2 bases at J, leaving 5 bases unmatched. DNA for the CDR3: TGTGCCAGCACGGGGACAGCGGCCTACAATGAGCAGTTCTTC. Its protein product is CASTGTAAYNEQFF.

The rearrangement joins TRBV30 to TRBJ1-1; possibly TRBD1 for D (5 bases). The germline gives CDR1 GTSNPN, CDR2 SVGIG (reference sequence). The length of the CDR3 is 13 residues. V was trimmed by 0 bases and J by 6 bases, leaving 11 bases between them. The CDR3 sequence: CAWSVSGLAEAFF. The CDR3 DNA reads TGTGCCTGGAGTGTATCAGGGTTAGCTGAAGCTTTCTTT. Supplemented by reference TRBV30 and TRBJ1-1, the full variable domain reads SQTIHQWPATLVQPVGSPLSLECTVEGTSNPNLYWYRQAAGRGLQLLFYSVGIGQISSEVPQNLSASRPQDRQFILSSKKLLLSDSGFYLCAWSVSGLAEAFFGQGTRLTVV.

The chain has TRBV10-1 and TRBJ2-2; TRBD1 might be the D (6 bases). Germline V gene data show CDR1 as WNHNN and CDR2 as SYGVQD (reference sequence). V shed 3 bases and J shed 4 bases, with 12 bases lying between them. CDR3 length: 15 amino acids. The CDR3: CASSETGLSTGELFF. DNA for the CDR3: TGCGCCAGCAGTGAAACAGGGTTGAGCACCGGGGAGCTGTTTTTT.

The chain employs TRBV20-1 and TRBJ2-1, with TRBD2 as a possible D gene (5 bases). Germline V gene data show CDR1 as DFQATT and CDR2 as SNEGSKA (reference sequence). This CDR3 has 13 residues. V was shortened by 5 bases and J by 9 bases, with 17 bases between the two germline ends. The chain's CDR3 is CSAADPSEVEQFF. CDR3 sequence (DNA): TGCAGTGCTGCGGACCCTTCGGAGGTTGAGCAGTTCTTC.

This clonotype has only a few counts. This chain joins TRBV9 and TRBJ2-3; D not certain. Germline CDR1 and CDR2: SGDLS and YYNGEE. Trimming left V 0 bases short and J 8 bases short, with 4 bases between. The CDR3 sequence is 11 residues long. CDR3 sequence reads: CASSVDGTQYF. Written as DNA, the CDR3 is TGTGCCAGCAGCGTAGATGGTACGCAGTATTTT.

The CDR3 here is CASSETSPSTDTQYF. CDR3 sequence (DNA): TGTGCCAGCAGTGAGACTAGCCCTAGCACAGATACGCAGTATTTT. The chain is built from TRBV2 and TRBJ2-3, with 7 bases that match TRBD2. The ends lost 3 bases at V and 0 bases at J; junction bases unmatched: 3. In germline, CDR1 is SNHLY, CDR2 FYNNEI. The CDR3 extends over 15 amino acids.